This T cell receptor beta chain was sequenced for a study of blood T cell repertoires in COVID-19. About the study: T cells, B-cell-depleted T cells, or PBMCs provided the cDNA or gDNA that served as material.

CDR1 and CDR2 from the germline V gene are GTSNPN and SVGIG (reference sequence). This CDR3 contains 13 residues. V lost 0 bases, J lost 5 bases, and 10 bases lay in between. Authors' analysis steps: Estimated nucleated cell counts came from reference gene primer amplification. Data came from immunoSEQ multiplex PCR; TCRdb stores just in-frame clones and leaves some out. The D gene and trimming were derived from the DNA, and the V and J assignments and clone size from that table. This table has roughly 120,000 clones, around 88% appearing once. The sequencing input was peripheral blood. The TCR sequence derives from a woman between 45 and 65 years old with active or convalescent COVID-19. The V call is TRBV30, the J call TRBJ2-5, with D possibly matching TRBD1 (6 bases). CDR3 bases: TGTGCCTGGAGTGTACAGGGATGGGAGACCCAGTACTTC. Translation gives CAWSVQGWETQYF.